Reported below is one T cell receptor (beta chain). The data were obtained in a study of blood T cell repertoires in COVID-19. As originally analysed: Amplification with reference gene primers provided the estimates of nucleated cell counts. Here immunoSEQ multiplex PCR was the method, and the copy in TCRdb shows in-frame clones only, minus some. V and J calls plus clone size are reproduced from that table; the DNA served to infer D and trimming. The sample records approximately 200,000 clones, roughly four fifths being singletons. Participants were aged roughly 18 to 100 years from approximately 25 US areas. Membership in each cohort depended on participant-reported clinical history. V shed 0 bases and J shed 12 bases, with 18 bases lying between them. Germline CDR1 reads LNHNV; CDR2 reads YYDKDF (reference sequence). CDR3 length equals 15 residues.

This clonotype was sampled from a man between 40 and 49 years old who had recovered from COVID-19. Material for sequencing was PBMCs or T cells enriched from blood (not recorded which). The chain recombines TRBV15 with TRBJ2-1, with TRBD1 as a possible D gene (6 bases). The CDR3 loop is CATSRDPAGVGRQFF. For the CDR3, the DNA is TGTGCCACCAGCAGAGATCCAGCAGGGGTAGGTCGGCAGTTCTTC. Based on the CDR3 plus reference TRBV15 and TRBJ2-1, the full variable domain is DAMVIQNPRYQVTQFGKPVTLSCSQTLNHNVMYWYQQKSSQAPKLLFHYYDKDFNNEADTPDNFQSRRPNTSFCFLDIRSPGLGDTAMYLCATSRDPAGVGRQFFGPGTRLTVL.